This T cell receptor beta chain was recovered during a study of OX40 agonist ivuxolimab in advanced cancers. Study as a whole: The patients received ivuxolimab by intravenous route every 2 weeks at 0.01 to 10 mg/kg. About 40% of patients had received prior checkpoint inhibitor therapy. Study conclusions and caveats: With doses of 0.1 to 3.0 mg/kg, CD4+ and CD8+ blood T cells had undergone clonal expansion by week 6.

Patients were ruled out by autoimmune disease history or systemic immunosuppression. With regard to this clone: Its specificity is unknown. The sample carries other DNA sequences with the same CDR3.

Trimming removed 0 bases from V and 2 bases from J; junction bases left unmatched: 4. The CDR3 totals 16 residues. Germline CDR1 and CDR2: SGHDT and YYEEEE. Produced via immunoSEQ multiplex PCR; TCRdb's table is partial and in-frame only. This sample has roughly 23,000 clones; around 84% occur once, and the top ten carry approximately 14%. This chain uses TRBV5-6 with TRBJ2-3, with 9 bases that match TRBD2. This TCR derives from an adult with an advanced solid tumor such as melanoma, head and neck, liver or kidney cancer. This specimen consisted of CD4+ or CD8+ T cells sorted from blood, obtained in a trial of the OX40 agonist ivuxolimab. The chain's CDR3 is CASSLARLADTDTQYF. As DNA, the CDR3 is TGTGCCAGCAGCTTGGCCCGACTAGCGGACACAGATACGCAGTATTTT. The variable domain in full, completed from reference TRBV5-6 and TRBJ2-3, reads DAGVTQSPTHLIKTRGQQVTLRCSPKSGHDTVSWYQQALGQGPQFIFQYYEEEERQRGNFPDRFSGHQFPNYSSELNVNALLLGDSALYLCASSLARLADTDTQYFGPGTRLTVL.